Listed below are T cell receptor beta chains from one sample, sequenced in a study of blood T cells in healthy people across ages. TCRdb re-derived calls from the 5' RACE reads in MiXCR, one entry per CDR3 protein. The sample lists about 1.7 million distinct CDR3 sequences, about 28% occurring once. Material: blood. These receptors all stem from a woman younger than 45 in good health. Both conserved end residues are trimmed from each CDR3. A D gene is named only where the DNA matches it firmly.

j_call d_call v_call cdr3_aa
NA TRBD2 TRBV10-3 AISLGLAGLETQY
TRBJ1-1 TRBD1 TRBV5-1 ASSSKAGGGTEAF
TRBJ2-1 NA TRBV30 AWSSPRGHNEQF
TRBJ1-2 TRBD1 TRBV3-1 ASSQRQGGGYT
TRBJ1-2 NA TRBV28 ATTRGIGYT
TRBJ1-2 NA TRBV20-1 SALVRDGNYGYT
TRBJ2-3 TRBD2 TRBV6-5 ASTPVVGRAGDTQY
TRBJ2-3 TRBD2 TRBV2 ASMMGLAGDTQY
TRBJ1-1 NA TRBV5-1 ANSSQRDTEAF
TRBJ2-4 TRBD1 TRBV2 TSRAQTGANIQY
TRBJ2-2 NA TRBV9 ASSPRGDANTGELF
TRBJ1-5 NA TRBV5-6 ASSSQDRGTNQPQH
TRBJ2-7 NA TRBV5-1 ASSLWGLYEQY
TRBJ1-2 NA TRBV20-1 SARAVHGYT
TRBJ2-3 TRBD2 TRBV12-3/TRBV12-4 ASRFSGSGGSTDTQY
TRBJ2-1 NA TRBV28 ASSIMRIGYNNEQF
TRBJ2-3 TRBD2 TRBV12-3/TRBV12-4 ASSITSGSTDTQY
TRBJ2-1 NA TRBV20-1 SARSASLNEQF
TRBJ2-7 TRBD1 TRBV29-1 SVGTGETGEQY
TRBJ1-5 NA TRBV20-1 SASLVGGGNQPQH
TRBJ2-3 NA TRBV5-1 ASSLESGPYTDTQY
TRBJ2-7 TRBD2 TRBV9 ASSVQSGSTEQY
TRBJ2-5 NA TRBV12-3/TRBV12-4 ASRPWGSGQETQY
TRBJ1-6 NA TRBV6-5 ASSYSIRTVGSPLH
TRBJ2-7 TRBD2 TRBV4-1 ASSQDLGGEFYEQY
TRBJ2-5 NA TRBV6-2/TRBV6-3 ASSYTRTAQETQY
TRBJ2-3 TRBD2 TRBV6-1 ASSVTSGGYTDTQY
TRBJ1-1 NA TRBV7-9 ATLGADMNTEAF
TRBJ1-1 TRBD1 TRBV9 ASSARGDRGTEAF
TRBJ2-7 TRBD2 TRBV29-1 SVWGKSGRDYEQY
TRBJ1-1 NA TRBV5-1 ASRGAIENTEAF
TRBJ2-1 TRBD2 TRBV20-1 SAPPSGGLNEQF
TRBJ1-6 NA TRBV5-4 ASSLGGAPLH
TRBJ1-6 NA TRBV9 ASSVGSGGRDNSPLH
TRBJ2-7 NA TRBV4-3 ASSLEFPGRYEQY
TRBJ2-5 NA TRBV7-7 ASSLAGRATQY
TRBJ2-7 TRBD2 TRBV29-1 SVRIFSGVSYEQY